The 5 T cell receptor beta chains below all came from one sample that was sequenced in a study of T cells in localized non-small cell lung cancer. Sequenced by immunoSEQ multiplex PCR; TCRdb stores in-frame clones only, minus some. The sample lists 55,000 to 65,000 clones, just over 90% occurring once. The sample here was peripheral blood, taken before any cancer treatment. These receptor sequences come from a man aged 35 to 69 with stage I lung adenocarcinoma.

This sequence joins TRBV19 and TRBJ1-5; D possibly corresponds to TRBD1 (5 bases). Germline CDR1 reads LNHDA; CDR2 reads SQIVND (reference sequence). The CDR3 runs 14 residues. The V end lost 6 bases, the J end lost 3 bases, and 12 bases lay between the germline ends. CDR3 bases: TGTGCCAGTAGCGATGACAGCACCAATCAGCCCCAGCATTTT. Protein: CASSDDSTNQPQHF.

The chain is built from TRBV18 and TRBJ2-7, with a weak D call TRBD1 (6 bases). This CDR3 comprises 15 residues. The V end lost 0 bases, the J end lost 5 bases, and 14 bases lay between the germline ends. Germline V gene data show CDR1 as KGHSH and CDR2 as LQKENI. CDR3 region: CASSPPAPGVNEQYF. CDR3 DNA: TGTGCCAGCTCACCACCTGCCCCAGGGGTTAACGAGCAGTACTTC.

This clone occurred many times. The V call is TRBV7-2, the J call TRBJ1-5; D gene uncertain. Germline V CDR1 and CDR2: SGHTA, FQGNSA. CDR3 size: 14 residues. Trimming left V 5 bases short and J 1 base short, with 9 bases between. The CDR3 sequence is CASSPMGSNQPQHF. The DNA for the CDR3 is TGTGCCAGCAGCCCCATGGGGAGCAATCAGCCCCAGCATTTT.

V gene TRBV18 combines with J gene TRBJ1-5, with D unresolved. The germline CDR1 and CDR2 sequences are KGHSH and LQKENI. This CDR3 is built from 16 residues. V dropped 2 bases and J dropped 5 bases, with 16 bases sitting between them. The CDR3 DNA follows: TGTGCCAGCTCACCAACACTAGGCCGAAACGATCAGCCCCAGCATTTT. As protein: CASSPTLGRNDQPQHF.

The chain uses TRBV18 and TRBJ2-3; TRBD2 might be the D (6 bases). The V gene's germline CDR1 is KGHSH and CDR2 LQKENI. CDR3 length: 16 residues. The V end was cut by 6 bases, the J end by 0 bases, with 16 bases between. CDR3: CASSPTGGTSTDTQYF. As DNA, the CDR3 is TGTGCCAGCTCCCCCACGGGTGGGACTAGCACAGATACGCAGTATTTT.